These 5 T cell receptor beta chains came from one sample sequenced in a study of neurological immune-mediated disorders. TCRdb called the 5' RACE reads again in MiXCR, with one record for every CDR3 protein. The repertoire holds tens of thousands of distinct CDR3 sequences, with roughly 2.5% as singletons. The sequencing sample was made of PBMCs. The receptor source for this set is a man in his fifties or sixties with multiple sclerosis.

The V call is TRBV20-1, the J call TRBJ1-6; no clear D. The CDR3 is 13 residues long. V dropped 0 bases and J dropped 7 bases, with 7 bases sitting between them. CDR1 and CDR2 (germline): DFQATT, SNEGSKA (reference sequence). The CDR3 region is CSARESLNSPLHF. Written as DNA, the CDR3 is TGCAGTGCTAGAGAAAGTCTCAATTCACCCCTCCACTTT.

This clonotype occurred many times. The J gene is TRBJ1-6, the V gene TRBV5-1; 8 bases fit TRBD1. The ends lost 2 bases at V and 10 bases at J; junction bases unmatched: 5. The CDR3 covers 14 residues. In germline, CDR1 is SGHRS, CDR2 YFSETQ. Here the CDR3 DNA reads TGCGCCAGCAGCTTTTCGGACAGGGACTCACCCCTCCACTTT. Translation: CASSFSDRDSPLHF.

This clonotype was observed at least ten times. CDR3 protein: CASSFSPGADTQYF. CDR3 nucleotides: TGTGCCAGCAGTTTTAGTCCGGGGGCCGATACGCAGTATTTT. The rearrangement uses TRBV12-3 or TRBV12-4 and TRBJ2-3, with D tentatively TRBD1 or TRBD2 (6 bases each). The V gene lost 3 bases and the J gene lost 6 bases, with 13 bases spanning the gap. The CDR3 covers 14 residues.

Many counts were recorded for this clonotype. The CDR3 region has the DNA TGCAGTGCCACCCGGGACAGCCATAACTATGGCTACACCTTC. It codes for CSATRDSHNYGYTF. This chain links TRBV20-1 with TRBJ1-2; 7 bases align to TRBD1. Germline V gene sequence: CDR1 DFQATT, CDR2 SNEGSKA (reference sequence). This CDR3 spans 14 amino acids. The ends lost 6 bases at V and 1 base at J; junction bases unmatched: 8.

In its sample, this clonotype was seen many times. The rearrangement links TRBV28 to TRBJ2-3; D is possibly TRBD2 (6 bases). V lost 7 bases to trimming and J lost 1 base, with 12 bases between them. CDR3 length: 14 amino acids. Germline CDR1 is MDHEN and CDR2 is SYDVKM. CDR3 DNA: TGTGCCAGCAACCAGGGAGGAGGCACAGATACGCAGTATTTT. Its protein product is CASNQGGGTDTQYF.